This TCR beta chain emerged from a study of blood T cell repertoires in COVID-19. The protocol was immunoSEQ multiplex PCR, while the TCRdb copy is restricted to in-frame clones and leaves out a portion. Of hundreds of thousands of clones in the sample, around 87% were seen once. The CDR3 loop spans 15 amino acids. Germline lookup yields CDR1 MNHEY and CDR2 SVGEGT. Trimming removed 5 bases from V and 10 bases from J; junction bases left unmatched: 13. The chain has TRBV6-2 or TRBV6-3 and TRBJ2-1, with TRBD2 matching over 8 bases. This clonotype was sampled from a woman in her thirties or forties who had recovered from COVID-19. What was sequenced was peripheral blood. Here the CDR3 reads CASSRIGGAQNEQFF. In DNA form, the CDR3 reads TGTGCCAGCAGTCGGATCGGGGGGGCCCAGAACGAGCAGTTCTTC.